The 13 T cell receptor beta chains reported below all come from one sample, sequenced in a study of cytomegalovirus exposure and HLA in healthy donors. The PCR used 60 Vbeta and 13 Jbeta primers. Libraries were prepared by immunoSEQ multiplex PCR; TCRdb keeps only in-frame clonotypes and omits some of them. The repertoire holds roughly 160,000 clones, roughly 74% seen once, with about 7.7% in the top ten. The sequenced sample was PBMCs. These receptors originate from a woman between 40 and 55 years old in good health and CMV-seropositive.

This rearrangement joins TRBV7-9 to TRBJ1-1; D perhaps matches TRBD1 (6 bases). The CDR3 has 13 amino acids. Trimming shortened V by 6 bases and J by 1 base, and 9 bases separated the two germline ends. Looked up from germline, CDR1 is SEHNR and CDR2 is FQNEAQ (reference sequence). The CDR3 here is CASRGRGNTEAFF. The CDR3 DNA sequence: TGTGCCAGCAGAGGCAGGGGGAACACTGAAGCTTTCTTT.

DNA of the CDR3: TGCAGCGTTGGCACCGCGGCAGGGCGGAATGAGCAGTTCTTC. It yields the protein CSVGTAAGRNEQFF. V and J are TRBV29-1 and TRBJ2-1; D perhaps matches TRBD1 (5 bases). This CDR3 spans 14 amino acids. V was cut by 4 bases and J by 7 bases, with 17 bases left in between. Per germline, CDR1 SQVTM and CDR2 ANQGSEA.

This CDR3 is CASSDGGLLPYNEQFF. The CDR3 DNA follows: TGTGCCAGCAGTGACGGAGGGTTACTTCCCTACAATGAGCAGTTCTTC. The chain recombines TRBV6-1 with TRBJ2-1, with D possibly matching TRBD2 (6 bases). With 3 bases removed from V and 2 bases from J, the gap between germline ends came to 14 bases. Germline V gene lookup returns CDR1 MNHNS and CDR2 SASEGT. This CDR3 spans 16 amino acids.

This chain connects TRBV29-1 to TRBJ2-7, with a possible D match to TRBD1 (6 bases). The CDR3 loop spans 15 amino acids. The germline V gene has CDR1 SQVTM and CDR2 ANQGSEA. The V end lost 1 base, the J end lost 2 bases, and 15 bases lay between the germline ends. CDR3: CSVEGMTGGTYEQYF. The DNA of the CDR3 is TGCAGCGTTGAAGGAATGACAGGAGGAACCTACGAGCAGTACTTC.

V usage is TRBV29-1 and J usage is TRBJ2-1, with 8 nucleotides matching TRBD1. Trimming at V came to 5 bases and at J to 7 bases, leaving 13 bases not matched to a gene. The CDR3 contains 15 residues. The germline CDR1 and CDR2 sequences are SQVTM and ANQGSEA. Written as DNA, the CDR3 is TGCAGCGTTCCGTTTCTTCAGGGGGCTAGGAATGAGCAGTTCTTC. Protein: CSVPFLQGARNEQFF.

The gene calls are TRBV2 and TRBJ1-5; D call uncertain. The CDR3 is 15 amino acids. Germline-derived CDR1 and CDR2 are SNHLY and FYNNEI. Trimming left V 1 base short and J 5 bases short, with 12 bases between. This CDR3 is CASSEGGRAHQPQHF. CDR3 bases: TGTGCCAGCAGTGAAGGAGGCAGAGCACATCAGCCCCAGCATTTT.

The table lists this clone with a few counts. The J gene is TRBJ2-3, the V gene TRBV6-6; D might be TRBD2 (5 bases). From germline, CDR1 is MNHNY and CDR2 SVGAGI (reference sequence). This CDR3 has 16 amino acids. Trimming cost V 7 bases and J 1 base, with 18 bases left between them. The CDR3 protein is CASTPRSSGGTDTQYF. In DNA form, the CDR3 reads TGTGCCAGCACCCCCCGATCCAGCGGAGGCACAGATACGCAGTATTTT.

J is TRBJ2-3 and V is TRBV5-1, with D maybe TRBD2 (5 bases). CDR1 and CDR2 (germline): SGHRS, YFSETQ. The CDR3 is 16 amino acids. V lost 0 bases to trimming and J lost 4 bases, with 15 bases between them. The CDR3 coding sequence is TGCGCCAGCAGCTTGGTAACAAATCACGGGGCAGATACGCAGTATTTT. Protein sequence: CASSLVTNHGADTQYF.

The chain joins TRBV6-6 to TRBJ1-5; D is ambiguous. The germline CDR1 and CDR2 sequences are MNHNY and SVGAGI (reference sequence). CDR3 length equals 14 residues. Trimming cost V 2 bases and J 0 bases, with 5 bases left between them. The CDR3 region is CASSYQNSNQPQHF. As DNA, the CDR3 is TGTGCCAGCAGTTACCAAAATAGCAATCAGCCCCAGCATTTT.

A note on this clone: The same CDR3 also results from other DNA sequences found in this sample. V is TRBV28 and J is TRBJ1-1; D unclear. Trimming left V 3 bases short and J 1 base short, with 6 bases between. The V gene's germline CDR1 is MDHEN and CDR2 SYDVKM. This CDR3 is built from 13 residues. CDR3 loop: CASSFSGNTEAFF. CDR3 nucleotide sequence: TGTGCCAGCAGTTTTTCAGGGAACACTGAAGCTTTCTTT.

This clone was picked up many times. The V and J genes are TRBV28 and TRBJ1-5, with 10 bases that match TRBD1. Per the germline V gene, CDR1 is MDHEN and CDR2 is SYDVKM. The V and J ends lost 4 bases and 3 bases, in that order; junction bases with no gene match: 12. The CDR3 runs 18 residues. CDR3 coding DNA: TGTGCCAGCAGTTCCTCCTCCGGGACAGGGGTTAACAATCAGCCCCAGCATTTT. Protein product: CASSSSSGTGVNNQPQHF.

This clone was detected once. The CDR3: CASSLGLGAKVYGYTF. CDR3 sequence (DNA): TGTGCCAGCAGCTTAGGACTGGGGGCTAAGGTCTATGGCTACACCTTC. This rearrangement joins TRBV11-2 to TRBJ1-2; tentative D call: TRBD1 (6 bases). CDR3 length: 16 residues. CDR1 SGHAT and CDR2 FQNNGV come from the germline V gene. Deletions cut 1 base from V and 4 bases from J, with 16 bases between.

This rearrangement joins TRBV29-1 to TRBJ1-1, with D perhaps TRBD1 (5 bases). Germline V gene sequence: CDR1 SQVTM, CDR2 ANQGSEA. Trimming removed 7 bases at V and 1 base at J, with 13 bases between. CDR3 length: 13 amino acids. The CDR3 DNA is TGCAGCGCGGACACCTCGGGGAACACTGAAGCTTTCTTT. Its protein is CSADTSGNTEAFF.